Each of the 25 T cell receptor beta chains below was sequenced from the same sample in a study of early T cells in non-severe SARS-CoV-2 infection. TCRdb re-called the 5' RACE reads through MiXCR, storing one row per CDR3 protein. Counted here are tens of thousands of distinct CDR3 sequences, 3.5% to 5% occurring once; the ten biggest clones make up 15% to 20%. Sample: whole blood. The source is an adult who was a healthcare worker with PCR-confirmed SARS-CoV-2 infection or an uninfected control (not recorded which).

Points on this clonotype: A single base separates this from a much larger clone, so it may be a read error. The chain employs TRBV28 and TRBJ2-7; TRBD1 matches 12 bases. Per germline, CDR1 MDHEN and CDR2 SYDVKM. The CDR3 has 16 residues. The CDR3 DNA sequence: TGTGCCACCAGTAAGGGACAGGGGGCACACTCCTACGAGCAGTACTTC. It encodes CATSKGQGAHSYEQYF.

This clonotype came up many times. This chain uses TRBV12-5 with TRBJ2-1, with TRBD1 matching over 7 bases. CDR3 length: 17 amino acids. Germline values: CDR1 LGHNT, CDR2 FRNRAP. The V segment lost 7 bases and the J segment 4 bases; nucleotides outside the gene matches: 16. The CDR3 DNA reads TGTGCTAGTGCTATGCTAGCAGGGACAGCAACTTACAATGAGCAGTTCTTC. It encodes CASAMLAGTATYNEQFF. The variable domain in full, completed from reference TRBV12-5 and TRBJ2-1, reads DARVTQTPRHKVTEMGQEVTMRCQPILGHNTVFWYRQTMMQGLELLAYFRNRAPLDDSGMPKDRFSAEMPDATLATLKIQPSEPRDSAVYFCASAMLAGTATYNEQFFGPGTRLTVL.

This clonotype occurred many times. The V gene is TRBV11-1, the J gene TRBJ2-2; 8 bases align to TRBD1. V lost 5 bases to trimming and J lost 6 bases; unmatched junction nucleotides: 8. The CDR3 contains 15 residues. The germline V gene encodes CDR1 SGHAT and CDR2 FQDESV (reference sequence). The CDR3 is CASSTGQGLAGELFF. The CDR3 DNA reads TGTGCCAGCAGCACTGGACAGGGTTTGGCCGGGGAGCTGTTTTTT.

This clonotype has a count of ten or more. V gene TRBV2 combines with J gene TRBJ1-2; D is ambiguous. The CDR3 spans 13 residues. V dropped 3 bases and J dropped 1 base, with 6 bases sitting between them. Germline V lookup: CDR1 SNHLY, CDR2 FYNNEI. The CDR3: CASSEDFNYGYTF. The CDR3, as DNA: TGTGCCAGCAGTGAGGATTTTAACTATGGCTACACCTTC.

This clonotype was counted a few times. V and J are TRBV28 and TRBJ1-1; D not certain. Looked up from germline, CDR1 is MDHEN and CDR2 is SYDVKM. V was pared by 5 bases and J by 4 bases, with 14 bases between. This CDR3 is built from 14 residues. Written as DNA, the CDR3 is TGTGCCAGCAGTCAAGGAAGGACGAGCACTGAAGCTTTCTTT. Residues: CASSQGRTSTEAFF.

At least ten counts were recorded for this clonotype. This rearrangement joins TRBV5-1 to TRBJ2-3; 8 nucleotides match TRBD1. V was pared by 2 bases and J by 5 bases, with 4 bases of the junction left unmatched. The germline CDR1 and CDR2 sequences are SGHRS and YFSETQ. The CDR3 loop spans 14 amino acids. The CDR3 loop reads CASSFGQGGDTQYF. The CDR3 DNA is TGCGCCAGCAGCTTCGGACAGGGTGGAGATACGCAGTATTTT.

The table lists this clonotype with many counts. This chain connects TRBV24-1 to TRBJ2-1, with D perhaps matching TRBD1 (6 bases). The CDR3 contains 15 residues. V gave up 5 bases and J gave up 10 bases, with 20 bases separating them. Germline V lookup: CDR1 KGHDR, CDR2 SFDVKD. The CDR3 DNA is TGTGCCACCAGTGGCTACCAACAGGGAATTGACGAGCAGTTCTTC. It translates to CATSGYQQGIDEQFF.

The chain has TRBV11-2 and TRBJ2-2, with D tentatively TRBD1 (8 bases). Germline V gene lookup returns CDR1 SGHAT and CDR2 FQNNGV. The CDR3 has 14 amino acids. Trimming shortened V by 7 bases and J by 3 bases, and 12 bases separated the two germline ends. The CDR3 nucleotides read TGTGCCAGCAATACAGGGGGGGACACCGGGGAGCTGTTTTTT. It encodes CASNTGGDTGELFF.

This clonotype has just a few counts. One end of the junction does not line up with germline, which may come from a read error. This rearrangement joins TRBV9 to TRBJ2-5, with 7 bases that match TRBD2. This CDR3 has 14 residues. The germline gives CDR1 SGDLS, CDR2 YYNGEE. CDR3 loop: CVSSVAGGGETQYF. CDR3 in DNA: TGTGTCAGCAGCGTAGCGGGCGGGGGAGAGACCCAGTACTTC.

There are many counts of this clonotype. This rearrangement joins TRBV11-2 to TRBJ2-1, with 8 nucleotides matching TRBD2. The junction had 11 bases not matched to a gene; V was cut back by 4 bases and J by 0 bases. This CDR3 region has 18 residues. The germline V gene has CDR1 SGHAT and CDR2 FQNNGV. The CDR3 DNA reads TGTGCCAGCAGCTCCTACCCTGACAGCGGGAGCTCCTACAATGAGCAGTTCTTC. Encoded protein: CASSSYPDSGSSYNEQFF.

The V and J genes are TRBV6-5 and TRBJ1-1; D possibly corresponds to TRBD1 (6 bases). Per the germline V gene, CDR1 is MNHEY and CDR2 is SVGAGI. Trimming took off 6 bases at V and 4 bases at J, with 12 bases between the two ends. The CDR3 extends over 13 amino acids. The CDR3 reads CASSWTALTEAFF. The CDR3 DNA sequence: TGTGCCAGCAGCTGGACAGCGCTCACTGAAGCTTTCTTT.

This clonotype was recorded a few times. The chain uses TRBV12-3 or TRBV12-4 and TRBJ2-1, with 7 nucleotides matching TRBD1. J lost 5 bases, V lost 5 bases, and 12 bases had no gene match. The CDR3 has 16 amino acids. CDR3 sequence (DNA): TGTGCCAGCAGTCCCACGTACAGGGGATGGAACAATGAGCAGTTCTTC. It translates to CASSPTYRGWNNEQFF.

This chain joins TRBV7-2 and TRBJ2-3; 10 bases fit TRBD2. The CDR3 has 16 residues. V lost 5 bases to trimming and J lost 2 bases; unmatched junction nucleotides: 7. Germline-derived CDR1 and CDR2 are SGHTA and FQGNSA. In nucleotides, the CDR3 is TGTGCCAGCAGCGGGAGCGGGAGGGCGTCCACAGATACGCAGTATTTT. This encodes CASSGSGRASTDTQYF.

This clonotype was seen many times. The genes are TRBV7-3 and TRBJ2-3, with 13 bases fitting TRBD2. This CDR3 spans 15 amino acids. J was trimmed by 4 bases and V by 3 bases; bases with no gene match: 1. CDR1 and CDR2 (germline): SGHTA, FQGTGA. CDR3 DNA sequence: TGTGCCAGCAGCTTCGGACTAGCGGGAGCAGATACGCAGTATTTT. Protein sequence: CASSFGLAGADTQYF.

This sequence joins TRBV12-3 or TRBV12-4 and TRBJ2-1; 14 nucleotides line up with TRBD2. The CDR3 is made up of 15 amino acids. With 5 bases clipped from V and 8 bases from J, the junction kept 5 bases outside the gene matches. CDR3 loop: CASSVGLAGAYEQFF. The CDR3, as DNA: TGTGCCAGCAGTGTGGGACTAGCGGGAGCCTATGAGCAGTTCTTC.

The chain couples TRBV13 to TRBJ2-1; D may be TRBD2 (5 bases). This CDR3 spans 15 amino acids. The V end was cut by 2 bases, the J end by 5 bases, with 13 bases between. Germline CDR1 PRHDT, CDR2 FYEKMQ (reference sequence). In nucleotides, the CDR3 is TGTGCCAGCAGCTTACGGGGATTTGTCGACAATGAGCAGTTCTTC. Translation gives CASSLRGFVDNEQFF.

This clonotype was found many times. The chain links TRBV20-1 to TRBJ2-5; TRBD2 matches at 7 bases. Trimming at V came to 7 bases and at J to 1 base, leaving 6 bases not matched to a gene. The CDR3 sequence is 13 residues long. The germline gives CDR1 DFQATT, CDR2 SNEGSKA (reference sequence). DNA of the CDR3: TGCAGTGGCGCGGGAGAACCCCAAGAGACCCAGTACTTC. Residues: CSGAGEPQETQYF.

In its sample, this clonotype was seen a few times. This sequence joins TRBV7-2 and TRBJ1-1; D ambiguous. This CDR3 is built from 17 residues. CDR1 and CDR2 from the germline V gene are SGHTA and FQGNSA. V was trimmed by 1 base and J by 1 base, leaving 16 bases between them. This CDR3 is CASSLEFGVLPNTEAFF. The CDR3 DNA reads TGTGCCAGCAGCTTAGAATTCGGGGTATTGCCGAACACTGAAGCTTTCTTT. The entire variable domain, with the rest obtained from reference TRBV7-2 and TRBJ1-1, is as follows: GAGVSQSPSNKVTEKGKDVELRCDPISGHTALYWYRQSLGQGLEFLIYFQGNSAPDKSGLPSDRFSAERTGGSVSTLTIQRTQQEDSAVYLCASSLEFGVLPNTEAFFGQGTRLTVV.

V and J are TRBV7-9 and TRBJ2-7; 9 nucleotides line up with TRBD1. CDR1 is SEHNR, CDR2 FQNEAQ, per germline (reference sequence). The CDR3 totals 17 residues. Trimming at V came to 4 bases and at J to 4 bases, leaving 14 bases not matched to a gene. CDR3 nucleotide sequence: TGTGCCAGCAGCTCGCCCTCCGGTTGGGACAGGGCATACGAGCAGTACTTC. The encoded protein is CASSSPSGWDRAYEQYF.

This clonotype has a count of ten or more. The J gene is TRBJ2-5, the V gene TRBV28, with 10 bases identical to TRBD1. This CDR3 has 16 amino acids. CDR1 is MDHEN and CDR2 is SYDVKM in the germline V gene. V lost 6 bases to trimming and J lost 6 bases; unmatched junction nucleotides: 13. In nucleotides, the CDR3 is TGTGCCAGCAGAGGGCCGGGACAGGGGAAAGCGAAGACCCAGTACTTC. Translating gives CASRGPGQGKAKTQYF.

This clonotype showed up many times. The gene calls are TRBV6-5 and TRBJ2-7; 13 bases are a match to TRBD2. Germline values: CDR1 MNHEY, CDR2 SVGAGI. The ends lost 6 bases at V and 3 bases at J; junction bases unmatched: 2. The CDR3 is 14 amino acids. The CDR3 DNA follows: TGTGCCAGCAGGCGGACTAGCGGGAGCTACGAGCAGTACTTC. Translating gives CASRRTSGSYEQYF.

This clonotype was observed a handful of times. The chain is built from TRBV29-1 and TRBJ2-5; possibly TRBD1 for D (5 bases). Germline-derived CDR1 and CDR2 are SQVTM and ANQGSEA. V was trimmed by 5 bases and J by 2 bases, leaving 15 bases between them. The CDR3 sequence is 14 residues long. The CDR3 DNA sequence: TGCAGCGTTCGCACCTTCTCAGGGCAAGAGACCCAGTACTTC. Translated, it gives CSVRTFSGQETQYF.

This clonotype was detected ten times or more. V and J are TRBV6-2 or TRBV6-3 and TRBJ1-5; maybe TRBD1 (6 bases). Germline assignment: CDR1 MNHEY and CDR2 SVGEGT. Trimming removed 2 bases from V and 4 bases from J, with 12 bases in between. The CDR3 is made up of 15 amino acids. The DNA for the CDR3 is TGTGCCAGCAGTTACCGGGAGGGGGGAAATCAGCCCCAGCATTTT. Amino acid sequence: CASSYREGGNQPQHF.

At least ten counts were recorded for this clonotype. This chain joins TRBV7-2 and TRBJ1-3; 12 positions match TRBD1. Germline V gene sequence: CDR1 SGHTA, CDR2 FQGNSA. This CDR3 comprises 13 residues. With V trimmed by 5 bases and J by 11 bases, 4 bases remained unmatched. CDR3 coding DNA: TGTGCCAGCAGCCCCGGGACAGGGGGCTCCATATATTTT. It is translated as CASSPGTGGSIYF.

This clonotype was seen many times. The chain carries TRBV20-1 and TRBJ2-7; tentative D call: TRBD1 (5 bases). Germline V CDR1 and CDR2: DFQATT, SNEGSKA (reference sequence). The V and J ends lost 6 bases and 2 bases respectively, with 17 bases between them. The CDR3 totals 14 residues. The CDR3 spells CSANLYRPPYEQYF. The CDR3 DNA sequence: TGCAGTGCGAACCTTTACAGGCCCCCCTACGAGCAGTACTTC.